These 13 T cell receptor beta chains share one sample of origin, sequenced in a study of tissue T cells after allogeneic stem cell transplantation. Regarding time point: mouse harvest day 14 after allogeneic transplant. Tail vein injection delivered 10^7 T-cell-depleted bone marrow cells and 10^6 splenic CD5+ T cells. Method: immunoSEQ multiplex PCR; TCRdb's copy keeps in-frame clones and lacks some. The sample includes more than 2,000 clones, 51% of them seen just once. The material sequenced was lymph node tissue. These receptors were collected from a female BALB/c mouse given C57BL/6 T cells with graft-versus-host disease after an allogeneic hematopoietic cell transplant.

Comment on this clone: Gene names denote mouse genes. The read stops 1 residue short of the end of the CDR3; the missing end is completed from the germline J gene. Other nucleotide sequences from this sample produce the same CDR3. The rearrangement joins TRBV12-2 to TRBJ1-3; D not certain. This CDR3 region has 16 residues. Germline lookup yields CDR1 SGHLS and CDR2 HYDKME. The V gene lost 0 bases and the J gene lost 0 bases, with 11 bases spanning the gap. The CDR3 DNA, read in part, is TGTGCCAGCTCTCTCGAGACGGGGAATTCTGGAAATACGCTCTAT. This codes for CASSLETGNSGNTLY. The whole CDR3 protein is CASSLETGNSGNTLYF.

This clone has a handful of counts. Mouse germline and gene names are used. CDR3 in amino acids: CASSPRDINNQAPLF. The CDR3 DNA, read in part, is TGTGCCAGCAGCCCCCGGGACATTAACAACCAGGCTCCGCTT. V usage is TRBV2 and J usage is TRBJ1-5; weak D call: TRBD1 (6 bases). The CDR3 is cut off 1 residue early in the read; its end comes from the germline J gene. Germline V gene data show CDR1 as LGHNA and CDR2 as YSYQKL. Trimming cost V 4 bases and J 0 bases, with 10 bases left between them. The CDR3 is 15 amino acids. The full variable domain, rest sourced from reference TRBV2 and TRBJ1-5, is DPKIIQKPKYLVAVTGSEKILICEQYLGHNAMYWYRQSAKKPLEFMFSYSYQKLMDNQTASSRFQPQSSKKNHLDLQITALKPDDSATYFCASSPRDINNQAPLFGEGTRLSVL.

On this clone: Here the gene names and germline are mouse. The read comes to an end 1 residue before the CDR3 does, leaving the germline J gene to fill in the end. The rearrangement uses TRBV2 and TRBJ1-1, with D perhaps TRBD1 (5 bases). V lost 5 bases, J lost 0 bases, and 7 bases lay in between. The CDR3 contains 13 residues. The germline V gene has CDR1 LGHNA and CDR2 YSYQKL. CDR3 sequence: CASSGGQNTEVFF. The sequenced part of the CDR3 DNA is TGTGCCAGCAGCGGGGGACAGAACACAGAAGTCTTC.

A word on this clone: Mouse gene names apply. The CDR3 end falls 1 residue outside the read, so it is completed with the germline J gene. The chain is built from TRBV13-2 and TRBJ2-1; TRBD2 matches 12 bases. J lost 5 bases, V lost 5 bases, and 2 bases had no gene match. The CDR3 runs 14 residues. Germline CDR1 reads NNHNN; CDR2 reads SYGAGS (reference sequence). The sequenced CDR3 bases are TGTGCCAGCGGGGACTGGGGGGGGAATGCTGAGCAGTTC. Its protein product is CASGDWGGNAEQF. The full CDR3 reads CASGDWGGNAEQFF.

A note on this clone: Genes here carry mouse names. The CDR3 end is not reached by the read, which stops 1 residue before it; the germline J gene fills it in. The chain recombines TRBV16 with TRBJ1-1; D unresolved. Trimming stripped 1 base from V and 1 base from J, with 4 bases between. The germline V gene encodes CDR1 SGHSA and CDR2 FRNQAP. The CDR3 runs to 13 residues. The CDR3 is CASSLGGNTEVFF. The covered CDR3 bases are TGTGCAAGCAGCTTAGGAGGGAACACAGAAGTCTTC.

About this clone: Each gene name is a mouse one. The DNA ends 1 residue before the CDR3 does, and the rest of the CDR3 is filled in from the germline J gene. The V call is TRBV13-2, the J call TRBJ2-1; 10 positions agree with TRBD2. Germline V CDR1 and CDR2: NNHNN, SYGAGS (reference sequence). V lost 0 bases to trimming and J lost 7 bases; unmatched junction nucleotides: 1. This CDR3 is 14 amino acids long. The CDR3 loop is CASGDGLGGAEQFF. The CDR3 bases that were read are TGTGCCAGCGGTGATGGACTGGGGGGAGCTGAGCAGTTC.

In the case of this clone: Genes and germline come from the mouse. The read comes to an end 1 residue before the CDR3 does, leaving the germline J gene to fill in the end. The chain joins TRBV3 to TRBJ2-3; D call uncertain. Germline assignment: CDR1 SNHLY and CDR2 FYNGKV (reference sequence). The CDR3 runs 15 residues. V lost 2 bases and J lost 1, with 10 bases in between. CDR3 region: CASSLQGSGAETLYF. Partial CDR3 DNA: TGTGCCAGCAGCTTACAAGGGTCCGGTGCAGAAACGCTGTAT.

Of note for this clone: The genes and germline here are from mouse. Read sequence stops 1 residue before the CDR3 end, and the germline J gene provides the missing end. V and J are TRBV13-3 and TRBJ2-7; possibly TRBD2 for D (6 bases). Trimming pared 1 base from V and 4 bases from J, leaving 9 bases between. The CDR3 spans 13 residues. CDR1 NNHDY and CDR2 SYVADS come from the germline V gene. The DNA read from the CDR3 is TGTGCCAGCAGTGATCTCCTGGGGTATGAACAGTAC. It translates to CASSDLLGYEQY. The complete CDR3 reads CASSDLLGYEQYF.

On this clone: Gene names denote mouse genes. The sequence runs out 1 residue before the end of the CDR3; the remainder is reconstructed from the germline J gene. The V call is TRBV26, the J call TRBJ2-5; D gene ambiguous. V dropped 3 bases and J dropped 2 bases, with 0 bases sitting between them. The length of the CDR3 is 11 residues. The V gene's germline CDR1 is KGHPV and CDR2 FQNQEV (reference sequence). CDR3: CASSLQDTQYF. The CDR3 bases that were read are TGTGCCAGCAGTCTCCAAGACACCCAGTAC.

In its sample, this clone was seen once. The listed genes are named as in mouse. From the germline J gene comes the end of the CDR3, since the read stops 1 residue before it. This chain joins TRBV13-2 and TRBJ2-7; TRBD1 or TRBD2 may be the D gene (6 bases each). This CDR3 comprises 15 residues. V was pared by 1 base and J by 0 bases, with 11 bases between. Germline CDR1 is NNHNN and CDR2 is SYGAGS (reference sequence). CDR3 DNA, as far as it was read: TGTGCCAGCGGTGATCGGGGGCCGTACTCCTATGAACAGTAC. Translating it yields CASGDRGPYSYEQY. The CDR3 as a whole reads CASGDRGPYSYEQYF.

This clone is medium-sized. Gene names are the mouse ones. The CDR3 goes on 1 residue after the read ends, and that part is filled in from the germline J gene. The chain couples TRBV29 to TRBJ1-2; 10 bases match TRBD1. The CDR3 is 14 amino acids. With 4 bases clipped from V and 4 bases from J, the junction kept 3 bases outside the gene matches. Germline V lookup: CDR1 MSHET, CDR2 SYDVDS. The CDR3 sequence is CASSSTGGSSDYTF. The DNA read from the CDR3 is TGTGCTAGCAGTTCGACAGGGGGCAGCTCCGACTACACC.

About this clone itself: The gene names here belong to mouse. The missing CDR3 end, 1 residue past where the read stops, is filled in from the germline J gene. This sequence joins TRBV31 and TRBJ2-2; TRBD2 matches 10 bases. Germline V gives CDR1 GKSSPN, CDR2 SITVG. The V and J ends lost 5 bases and 3 bases, in that order; junction bases with no gene match: 3. The CDR3 is 14 amino acids. The CDR3 spells CAWGLGVDTGQLYF. CDR3 DNA (partial): TGTGCCTGGGGACTGGGGGTGGACACCGGGCAGCTCTAC.

This clone was counted once. Mouse germline and gene names are used. The observed sequence ends 1 residue before the CDR3 terminus, with the missing tail filled in from the germline J gene. V usage is TRBV26 and J usage is TRBJ1-4; possible D gene TRBD1, 5 bases. Trimming shortened V by 8 bases and J by 3 bases, and 13 bases separated the two germline ends. The V gene's germline CDR1 is KGHPV and CDR2 FQNQEV (reference sequence). The CDR3 has 14 amino acids. CDR3 DNA, as far as it was read: TGTGCCAGCGCCCCGAGGGGAACCAACGAAAGATTATTT. Its translation is CASAPRGTNERLF. The full CDR3 sequence reads CASAPRGTNERLFF.